A selection of T cell receptor beta chains follows, all from one sample in a study of cytomegalovirus exposure and HLA in healthy donors. Sequencing was performed with immunoSEQ multiplex PCR; in TCRdb, only in-frame clones are kept and a portion is missing. Of about 200,000 clones listed, 83% are singletons. Sequenced: PBMCs. The receptors come from a woman under 30 in good health and CMV-seronegative. The conserved cysteine and the conserved F or W are not part of the CDR3 here.

j_gene | len | v_gene | CDR3aa
TRBJ2-7 | 12 | TRBV2 | ASSDQGSSYEQY
TRBJ1-1 | 13 | TRBV19 | ASSPRADRGPEAF
TRBJ2-2 | 10 | TRBV28 | ASTRETGELF
TRBJ1-4 | 13 | TRBV10-3 | AIRALDTDNEKLF
TRBJ1-4 | 11 | TRBV18 | ASSAGPNEKLF
TRBJ2-1 | 15 | TRBV7-6 | ASSLGGGLAGYNEQF
TRBJ2-5 | 13 | TRBV5-1 | ASSLAGAHGETQY
TRBJ1-2 | 10 | TRBV6-6 | ASMGGDYGYT
TRBJ2-2 | 14 | TRBV9 | ASSPLAGGASRELF
TRBJ2-1 | 11 | TRBV29-1 | SVVGSGGNEQF
TRBJ1-2 | 10 | TRBV30 | AWTGVHYGYT
TRBJ2-6 | 13 | TRBV27 | ATSSLGAGANVLT
TRBJ2-5 | 14 | TRBV30 | AWSGFQGGGTETQY
TRBJ1-1 | 11 | TRBV18 | ASGTEMNTEAF
TRBJ2-7 | 12 | TRBV5-4 | ASSLGGQTYEQY
TRBJ2-7 | 11 | TRBV10-3 | AISEIQGYEQY
TRBJ2-2 | 10 | TRBV2 | ASRRGTGELF
TRBJ1-4 | 13 | TRBV6-5 | ASRSGQGVNEKLF
TRBJ2-1 | 15 | TRBV11-2 | ASSLIASGGAYNEQF
TRBJ1-2 | 9 | TRBV20-1 | SAGGDSGYT
TRBJ2-5 | 13 | TRBV18 | ASSPGLAGKETQY
TRBJ2-7 | 11 | TRBV23-1 | ASTPFGLYEQY
TRBJ2-7 | 16 | TRBV4-1 | ASSQAPFTTSASYEQY
TRBJ1-2 | 13 | TRBV9 | ASSVEQQGAAGYT
TRBJ2-7 | 11 | TRBV2 | ASRDRVGYEQY
TRBJ2-1 | 12 | TRBV27 | ASSFGRSYNEQF
TRBJ2-7 | 13 | TRBV5-4 | ASSGGTSLSYEQY